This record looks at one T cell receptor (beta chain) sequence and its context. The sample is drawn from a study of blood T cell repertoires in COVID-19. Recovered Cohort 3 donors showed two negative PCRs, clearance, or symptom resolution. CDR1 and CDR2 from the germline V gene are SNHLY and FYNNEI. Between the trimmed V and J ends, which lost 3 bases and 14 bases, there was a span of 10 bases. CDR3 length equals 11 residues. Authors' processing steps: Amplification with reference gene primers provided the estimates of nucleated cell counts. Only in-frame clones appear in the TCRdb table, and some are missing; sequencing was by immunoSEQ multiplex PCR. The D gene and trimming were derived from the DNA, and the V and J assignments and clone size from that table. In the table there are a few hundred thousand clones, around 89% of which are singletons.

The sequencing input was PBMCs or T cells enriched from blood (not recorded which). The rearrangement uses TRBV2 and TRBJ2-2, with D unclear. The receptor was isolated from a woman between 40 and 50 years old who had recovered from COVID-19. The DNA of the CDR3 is TGTGCCAGCAGTGACTATTCCCCTCTGTTTTTT. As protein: CASSDYSPLFF.